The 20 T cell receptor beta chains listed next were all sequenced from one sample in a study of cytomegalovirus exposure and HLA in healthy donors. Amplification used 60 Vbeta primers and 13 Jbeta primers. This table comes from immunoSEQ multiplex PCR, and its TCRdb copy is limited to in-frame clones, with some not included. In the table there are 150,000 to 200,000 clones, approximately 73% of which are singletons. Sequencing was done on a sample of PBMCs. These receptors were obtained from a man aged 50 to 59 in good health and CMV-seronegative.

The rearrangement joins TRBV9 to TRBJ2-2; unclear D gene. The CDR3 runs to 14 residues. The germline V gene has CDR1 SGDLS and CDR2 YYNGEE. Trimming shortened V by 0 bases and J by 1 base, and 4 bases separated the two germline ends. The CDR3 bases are TGTGCCAGCAGCGTAGTCGGGAACACCGGGGAGCTGTTTTTT. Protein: CASSVVGNTGELFF.

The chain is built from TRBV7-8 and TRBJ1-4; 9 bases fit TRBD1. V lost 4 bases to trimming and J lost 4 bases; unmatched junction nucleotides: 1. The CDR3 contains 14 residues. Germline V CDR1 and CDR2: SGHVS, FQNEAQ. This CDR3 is CASSSGQGNEKLFF. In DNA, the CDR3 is TGTGCCAGCAGCTCGGGACAGGGTAATGAAAAACTGTTTTTT.

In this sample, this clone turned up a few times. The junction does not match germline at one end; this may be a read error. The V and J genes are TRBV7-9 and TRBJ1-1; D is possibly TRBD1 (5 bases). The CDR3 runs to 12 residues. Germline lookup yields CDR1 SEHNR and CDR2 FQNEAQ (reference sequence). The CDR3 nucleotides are TGTTCCAGCAGCGCGGGGGGCACTGAAGCTTTCTTT. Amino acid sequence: CSSSAGGTEAFF.

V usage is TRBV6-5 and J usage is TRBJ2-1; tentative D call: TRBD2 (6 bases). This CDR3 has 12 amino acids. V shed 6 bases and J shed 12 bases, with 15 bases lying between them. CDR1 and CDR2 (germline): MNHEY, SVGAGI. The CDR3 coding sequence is TGTGCCAGCAGGGAGGGGCTAGGAGGGCAGTTCTTC. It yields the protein CASREGLGGQFF.

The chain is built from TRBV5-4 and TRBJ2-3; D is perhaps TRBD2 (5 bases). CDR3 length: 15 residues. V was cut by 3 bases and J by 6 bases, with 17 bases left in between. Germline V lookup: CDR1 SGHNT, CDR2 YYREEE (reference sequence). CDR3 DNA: TGTGCCAGCAGCTCCCGGATCGGGGTTTTCGATACGCAGTATTTT. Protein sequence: CASSSRIGVFDTQYF. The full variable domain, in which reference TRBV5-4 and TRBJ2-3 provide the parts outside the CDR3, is ETGVTQSPTHLIKTRGQQVTLRCSSQSGHNTVSWYQQALGQGPQFIFQYYREEENGRGNFPPRFSGLQFPNYSSELNVNALELDDSALYLCASSSRIGVFDTQYFGPGTRLTVL.

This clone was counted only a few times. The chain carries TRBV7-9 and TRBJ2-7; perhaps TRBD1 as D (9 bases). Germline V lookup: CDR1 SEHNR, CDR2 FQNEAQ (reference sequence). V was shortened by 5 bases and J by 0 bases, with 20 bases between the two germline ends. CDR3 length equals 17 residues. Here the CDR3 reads CASSPPAGDRVSYEQYF. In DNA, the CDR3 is TGTGCCAGCAGCCCGCCAGCGGGGGACAGGGTCTCCTACGAGCAGTACTTC.

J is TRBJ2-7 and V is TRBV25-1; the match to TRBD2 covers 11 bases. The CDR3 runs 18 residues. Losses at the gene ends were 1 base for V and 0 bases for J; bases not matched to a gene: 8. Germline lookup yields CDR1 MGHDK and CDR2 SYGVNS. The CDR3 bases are TGTGCCAGCAGTGAATTTAGGCCTAGCGGGGGGAGCTCCTACGAGCAGTACTTC. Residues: CASSEFRPSGGSSYEQYF.

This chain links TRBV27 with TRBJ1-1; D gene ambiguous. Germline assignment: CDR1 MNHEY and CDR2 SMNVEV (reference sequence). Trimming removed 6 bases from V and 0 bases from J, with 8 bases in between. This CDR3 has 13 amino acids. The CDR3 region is CASRMRLNTEAFF. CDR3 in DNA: TGTGCCAGCAGGATGAGATTGAACACTGAAGCTTTCTTT.

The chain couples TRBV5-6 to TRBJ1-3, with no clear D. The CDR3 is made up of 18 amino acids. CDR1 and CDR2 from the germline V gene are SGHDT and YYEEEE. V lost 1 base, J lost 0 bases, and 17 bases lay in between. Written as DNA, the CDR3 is TGTGCCAGCAGCTTGTTTAGAGTCGGACTTTTCTCTGGAAACACCATATATTTT. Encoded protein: CASSLFRVGLFSGNTIYF.

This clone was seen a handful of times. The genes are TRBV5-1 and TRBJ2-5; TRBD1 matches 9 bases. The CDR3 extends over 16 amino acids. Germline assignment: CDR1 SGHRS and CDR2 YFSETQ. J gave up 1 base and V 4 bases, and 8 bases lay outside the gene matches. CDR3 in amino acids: CASSITGGLRQETQYF. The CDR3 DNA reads TGCGCCAGCAGCATTACAGGGGGCCTACGCCAAGAGACCCAGTACTTC.

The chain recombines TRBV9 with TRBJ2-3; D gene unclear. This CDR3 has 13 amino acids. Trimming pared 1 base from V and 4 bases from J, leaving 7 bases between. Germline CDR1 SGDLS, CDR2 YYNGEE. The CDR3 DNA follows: TGTGCCAGCAGCGTACTGTCCGCAGATACGCAGTATTTT. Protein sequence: CASSVLSADTQYF.

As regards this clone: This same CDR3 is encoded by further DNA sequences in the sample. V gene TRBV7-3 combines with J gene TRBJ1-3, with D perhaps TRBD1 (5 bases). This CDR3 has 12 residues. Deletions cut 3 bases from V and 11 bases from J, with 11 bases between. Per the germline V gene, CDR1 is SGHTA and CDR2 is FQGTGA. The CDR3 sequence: CASSLTGGAIYF. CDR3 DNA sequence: TGTGCCAGCAGCTTGACGGGAGGGGCCATATATTTT.

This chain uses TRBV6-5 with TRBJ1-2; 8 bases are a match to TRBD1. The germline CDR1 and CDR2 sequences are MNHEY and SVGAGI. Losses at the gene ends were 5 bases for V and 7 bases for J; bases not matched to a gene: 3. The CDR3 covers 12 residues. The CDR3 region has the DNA TGTGCCAGCAGTCCAGGGGGCGTTGGCTACACCTTC. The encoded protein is CASSPGGVGYTF.

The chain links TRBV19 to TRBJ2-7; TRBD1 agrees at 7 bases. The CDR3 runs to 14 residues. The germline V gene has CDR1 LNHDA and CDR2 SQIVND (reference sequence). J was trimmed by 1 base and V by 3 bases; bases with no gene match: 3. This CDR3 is CASSMGRGSYEQYF. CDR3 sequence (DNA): TGTGCCAGTAGTATGGGCAGGGGGTCCTACGAGCAGTACTTC.

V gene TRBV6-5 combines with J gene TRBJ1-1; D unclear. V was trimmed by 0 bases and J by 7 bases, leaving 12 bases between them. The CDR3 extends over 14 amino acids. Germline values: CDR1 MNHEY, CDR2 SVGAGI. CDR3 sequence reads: CASSYSSGTSEAFF. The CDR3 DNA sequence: TGTGCCAGCAGTTACTCGTCAGGAACAAGTGAAGCTTTCTTT.

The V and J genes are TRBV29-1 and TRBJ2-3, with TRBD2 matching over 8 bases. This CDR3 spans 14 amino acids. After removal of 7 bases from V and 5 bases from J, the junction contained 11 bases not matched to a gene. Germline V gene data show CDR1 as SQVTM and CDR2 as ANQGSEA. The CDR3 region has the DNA TGCAGCGCCTTAGCGGGGAACCTTGAAGATACGCAGTATTTT. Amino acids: CSALAGNLEDTQYF.

The CDR3 protein is CSVSEIYSNQPQHF. In DNA, the CDR3 is TGCAGCGTTTCGGAGATCTATAGCAATCAGCCCCAGCATTTT. V gene TRBV29-1 combines with J gene TRBJ1-5; no clear D. The CDR3 sequence is 14 residues long. The V gene's germline CDR1 is SQVTM and CDR2 ANQGSEA. With 5 bases removed from V and 0 bases from J, the gap between germline ends came to 11 bases.

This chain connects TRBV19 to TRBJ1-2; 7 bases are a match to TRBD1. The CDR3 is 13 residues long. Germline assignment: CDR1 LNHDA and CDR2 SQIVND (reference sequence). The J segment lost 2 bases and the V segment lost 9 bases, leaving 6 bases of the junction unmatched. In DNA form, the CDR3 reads TGTGCCAGAATCGACAGGGCGAACTATGGCTACACCTTC. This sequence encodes CARIDRANYGYTF.

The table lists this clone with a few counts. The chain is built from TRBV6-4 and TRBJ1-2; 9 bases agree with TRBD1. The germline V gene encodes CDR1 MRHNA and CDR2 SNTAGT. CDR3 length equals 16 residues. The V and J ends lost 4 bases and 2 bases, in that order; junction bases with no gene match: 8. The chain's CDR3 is CASSVGQGTLNYGYTF. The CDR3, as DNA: TGTGCCAGCAGTGTCGGACAGGGGACATTGAACTATGGCTACACCTTC.

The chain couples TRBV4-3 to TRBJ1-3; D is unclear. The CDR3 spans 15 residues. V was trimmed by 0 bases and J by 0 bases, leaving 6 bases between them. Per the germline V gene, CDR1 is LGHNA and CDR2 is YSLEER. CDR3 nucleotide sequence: TGCGCCAGCAGCCAAGAGGCTCGCTCTGGAAACACCATATATTTT. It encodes CASSQEARSGNTIYF.